The T cell receptor beta chain under discussion was sequenced for a study of OX40 agonist ivuxolimab in advanced cancers. For the study in its entirety: Ivuxolimab was a fully human IgG2 agonistic monoclonal antibody targeting the costimulatory receptor OX40 (CD134). Intravenous ivuxolimab was administered to patients every 2 weeks at six dose levels: 0.01, 0.1, 0.3, 1.5, 3 and 10 mg/kg. Among the roughly 54 dose-escalation patients, about 20 had hepatocellular carcinoma, roughly 15 melanoma, 9 renal cell carcinoma and 9 head and neck cancer. The dose-escalation cohort was 82.7% male with a mean age of around 64 years, ranging from about 23 to 85. Prior anti-PD-1, anti-PD-L1 or anti-CTLA-4 therapy was permitted, and approximately 41% of dose-escalation patients had received checkpoint inhibitors. Partial responses occurred in three dose-escalation patients, of whom one had hepatocellular carcinoma and two had cutaneous melanoma. The point of sequencing TCRbeta in the periphery was to test whether ivuxolimab changed TCR sequence diversity and drove clonal T-cell expansion. The monotherapy dose-escalation portion (N of about 49 patients) of the phase I ivuxolimab trial is reported in the paper.

In the case of this clone: The antigen it recognizes is unknown. Base qualities are not provided; no much larger clone lies one nucleotide away.

Genomic DNA was isolated from the sorted cells so that the TCRbeta CDR3 region could be sequenced. The immunoSEQ Assay was used for sequencing of TCRbeta CDR3 regions. Not all clones reach the TCRdb copy of this immuneACCESS table, which keeps in-frame sequences only. Checked studies attribute under half of the gap to unresolved V genes and leave the rest unexplained. Here the sample has roughly 70,000 clones; 75% to 90% occur a single time. Less than 0.55% of the sample goes to the ten largest clones. Results the study describes overall, beyond this receptor: In partial responders in the 0.1-3.0 mg/kg groups, normalized peripheral clonal expansion was found to be among the lowest, especially among CD8+ T cells. After ivuxolimab, CD8+ T cells had more expanded clones than CD4+ T cells on average. Low levels of normalized T-cell clonal expansion were also seen in some patients who did not respond. The antigen specificity of the clonally expanded peripheral T cells was not determined. At doses from 0.1 to 3.0 mg/kg, clonal expansion was seen in both CD4+ and CD8+ blood T cells between baseline and week 6.

Patients with a history of autoimmune disease or receiving systemic immunosuppression were excluded from the trial. Peripheral blood for TCR sequencing was drawn from every dose cohort at baseline, at cycle 4 day 1 and at cycle 7 day 1. Samples were obtained from an open-label, multicenter, first-in-human phase I dose-escalation trial of ivuxolimab. The trial enrolled adults with locally advanced or metastatic head and neck squamous cell, hepatocellular, melanoma or renal cell carcinoma. Before TCR sequencing, CD4+ T cells and CD8+ T cells from peripheral blood were sorted into separate populations. Trimming accounts for 5 bases at V and 1 base at J, while the number of junction bases matched to no gene is 4. From the cysteine through the phenylalanine, the CDR3 covers 15 amino acids. This entry keeps only the CDR3 DNA: 45 bases, framed from base 1. The germline V gene yields MNHNS for CDR1 and SASEGT for CDR2.

The sequencing used CD4+ or CD8+ T cells sorted from blood, collected in a trial of the OX40 agonist ivuxolimab. The chain uses TRBV6-1 and TRBJ2-2; 7 bases in the middle match TRBD1. The receptor's source is an adult with an advanced solid tumor such as melanoma, head and neck, liver or kidney cancer. The DNA sequence is given as TGTGCCAGCAGTACGGACAGGAGGAACACCGGGGAGCTGTTTTTT. The translation is CASSTDRRNTGELFF.